One sample yielded the 26 T cell receptor beta chains listed below, sequenced in a study of identical twins. TCRdb re-called the 5' RACE reads through MiXCR, storing one row per CDR3 protein. Of hundreds of thousands of distinct CDR3 sequences listed, over 8.5% are singletons. These records were also assigned to another study, of yellow fever vaccine responses in identical twins.

Material for sequencing was PBMCs. These receptors were taken from a woman between 18 and 30 years old in good health.

This clonotype was seen more than once but under ten times. V usage is TRBV15 and J usage is TRBJ2-3; D is possibly TRBD1 (6 bases). The CDR3 is 16 residues long. V lost 3 bases, J lost 0 bases, and 13 bases lay in between. Germline assignment: CDR1 LNHNV and CDR2 YYDKDF (reference sequence). CDR3: CATSRDSTPSTDTQYF. CDR3 coding DNA: TGTGCCACCAGCAGGGACAGTACTCCTAGCACAGATACGCAGTATTTT.

This clonotype was counted many times. Here the CDR3 DNA reads TGTGCCAGCAGCAGGGCCAACAATGAGCAGTTCTTC. Its protein product is CASSRANNEQFF. The V and J genes are TRBV6-1 and TRBJ2-1, with D maybe TRBD1 (5 bases). Germline-derived CDR1 and CDR2 are MNHNS and SASEGT. Trimming removed 6 bases at V and 5 bases at J, with 8 bases between. CDR3 length: 12 amino acids.

The chain joins TRBV6-5 to TRBJ2-3; D is uncertain. CDR3 length: 14 amino acids. Germline CDR1 MNHEY, CDR2 SVGAGI. V was pared by 1 base and J by 4 bases, with 9 bases between. CDR3 amino acids: CASSYYQPPDTQYF. The DNA of the CDR3 is TGTGCCAGCAGTTACTACCAGCCCCCAGATACGCAGTATTTT.

In its sample, this clonotype was seen a few times. The chain employs TRBV11-2 and TRBJ1-1; D possibly corresponds to TRBD1 (5 bases). This CDR3 region has 17 residues. V was shortened by 2 bases and J by 1 base, with 17 bases between the two germline ends. Germline-derived CDR1 and CDR2 are SGHAT and FQNNGV. The CDR3: CASSLRAGFGANTEAFF. DNA for the CDR3: TGTGCCAGCAGCTTAAGAGCAGGGTTCGGGGCGAACACTGAAGCTTTCTTT.

The V and J genes are TRBV9 and TRBJ1-3; no definite D call. V lost 4 bases, J lost 7 bases, and 15 bases lay in between. Per the germline V gene, CDR1 is SGDLS and CDR2 is YYNGEE. CDR3 length: 14 amino acids. The CDR3 sequence is CASSKTSTFNTIYF. Here the CDR3 DNA reads TGTGCCAGCAGCAAGACTTCCACCTTTAACACCATATATTTT.

V and J are TRBV5-1 and TRBJ2-7, with D unclear. CDR3 length equals 13 residues. Trimming took off 1 base at V and 9 bases at J, with 14 bases between the two ends. The germline V gene has CDR1 SGHRS and CDR2 YFSETQ. The CDR3 region has the DNA TGCGCCAGCAGCTTGTTCGGTTCCGAGGCGCAGTACTTC. Its translation: CASSLFGSEAQYF.

J is TRBJ1-2 and V is TRBV4-1; D remains unclear. This CDR3 contains 16 residues. The V gene's germline CDR1 is MGHRA and CDR2 YSYEKL. Trimming took off 0 bases at V and 8 bases at J, with 19 bases between the two ends. The CDR3 protein is CASSQDFDRPTGGYTF. The CDR3 DNA follows: TGCGCCAGCAGCCAAGACTTTGACCGCCCGACGGGGGGCTACACCTTC.

In its sample, this clonotype was seen many times. The genes are TRBV27 and TRBJ2-1; no clear D. Trimming left V 2 bases short and J 0 bases short, with 14 bases between. The CDR3 has 17 residues. The germline gives CDR1 MNHEY, CDR2 SMNVEV (reference sequence). This chain's CDR3 is CASSLRGPISSYNEQFF. CDR3 bases: TGTGCCAGCAGTTTACGAGGTCCTATTAGCTCCTACAATGAGCAGTTCTTC.

There are a few counts of this clonotype. The chain combines TRBV7-2 with TRBJ2-3, with 10 bases matching TRBD2. CDR3 length equals 16 residues. J lost 0 bases, V lost 5 bases, and 5 bases had no gene match. Germline assignment: CDR1 SGHTA and CDR2 FQGNSA. The CDR3 reads CASSRLAGVSTDTQYF. The CDR3 nucleotides are TGTGCCAGCAGCCGTCTAGCGGGAGTAAGCACAGATACGCAGTATTTT.

This chain joins TRBV28 and TRBJ2-7, with 7 bases that match TRBD1. The CDR3 totals 15 residues. Per the germline V gene, CDR1 is MDHEN and CDR2 is SYDVKM. V shed 3 bases and J 7 bases; nucleotides not matched to a gene: 12. CDR3 coding DNA: TGTGCCAGCAGTTTCGGGACAGTCGCTACGTTGGAGCAGTACTTC. It encodes CASSFGTVATLEQYF.

The chain has TRBV9 and TRBJ2-5, with TRBD1 identical over 10 bases. The CDR3 sequence is 16 residues long. Germline V gene sequence: CDR1 SGDLS, CDR2 YYNGEE. J lost 5 bases, V lost 0 bases, and 7 bases had no gene match. CDR3 loop: CASSVGDRGRRETQYF. CDR3 sequence (DNA): TGTGCCAGCAGCGTAGGCGACAGGGGGCGAAGGGAGACCCAGTACTTC.

At least ten counts were recorded for this clonotype. The J gene is TRBJ2-1, the V gene TRBV12-3 or TRBV12-4; a possible D gene is TRBD2 (6 bases). This CDR3 is 12 amino acids long. Trimming removed 5 bases at V and 7 bases at J, with 9 bases between. CDR3 amino acids: CASSRGWNEQFF. The CDR3 DNA sequence: TGTGCCAGCAGTCGGGGGTGGAATGAGCAGTTCTTC.

V gene TRBV12-5 combines with J gene TRBJ2-3; the D gene is possibly TRBD2 (5 bases). The V and J ends lost 2 bases and 1 base respectively, with 7 bases between them. This CDR3 is built from 14 residues. Looked up from germline, CDR1 is LGHNT and CDR2 is FRNRAP. The CDR3 loop reads CASGLRGGTDTQYF. In DNA form, the CDR3 reads TGTGCTAGTGGTTTGCGGGGTGGCACAGATACGCAGTATTTT.

There are a few counts of this clonotype. This chain connects TRBV5-1 to TRBJ2-7; 8 bases align to TRBD1. This CDR3 has 13 residues. After removal of 2 bases from V and 6 bases from J, the junction contained 4 bases not matched to a gene. The V gene's germline CDR1 is SGHRS and CDR2 YFSETQ. The CDR3 loop is CASSFKQGGEQYF. DNA of the CDR3: TGCGCCAGCAGCTTCAAACAGGGGGGCGAGCAGTACTTC.

The sample holds many counts of this clonotype. The chain couples TRBV20-1 to TRBJ1-1; D not certain. In germline, CDR1 is DFQATT, CDR2 SNEGSKA (reference sequence). The CDR3 is 11 residues long. V was pared by 6 bases and J by 3 bases, with 8 bases between. The CDR3 loop reads CSAREHTEAFF. CDR3 DNA: TGCAGTGCCCGCGAGCACACTGAAGCTTTCTTT.

This clonotype has just a few counts. The chain uses TRBV11-2 and TRBJ2-1, with no clear D. V lost 7 bases and J 1 base, leaving 8 bases between the germline ends. From germline, CDR1 is SGHAT and CDR2 FQNNGV. This CDR3 contains 13 residues. The CDR3: CASTPLSYNEQFF. The CDR3 DNA sequence: TGTGCCAGCACGCCCTTGTCCTACAATGAGCAGTTCTTC.

This clonotype came up a few times. The chain has TRBV5-6 and TRBJ2-1; 13 bases line up with TRBD2. The CDR3 is 17 residues long. The junction had 7 bases not matched to a gene; V was cut back by 2 bases and J by 5 bases. Germline CDR1 reads SGHDT; CDR2 reads YYEEEE. CDR3: CASSLLAGGKLDNEQFF. The CDR3 nucleotides read TGTGCCAGCAGCTTACTAGCGGGAGGGAAATTAGACAATGAGCAGTTCTTC.

This clonotype was counted a few times. J is TRBJ1-1 and V is TRBV6-5, with D hard to call. The CDR3 length is 15 residues. Germline loops: CDR1 MNHEY, CDR2 SVGAGI. V was clipped by 0 bases and J by 4 bases, with 12 bases between them. CDR3 region: CASSYSDMWGTEAFF. The CDR3 DNA sequence: TGTGCCAGCAGTTACTCTGACATGTGGGGCACTGAAGCTTTCTTT.

There are many counts of this clonotype. The V call is TRBV11-1, the J call TRBJ2-1; TRBD2 matches at 7 bases. The CDR3 covers 18 residues. With 5 bases clipped from V and 2 bases from J, the junction kept 15 bases outside the gene matches. CDR1 and CDR2 from the germline V gene are SGHAT and FQDESV (reference sequence). The CDR3 spells CASSPTGLLAGAYNEQFF. The CDR3 bases are TGTGCCAGCAGCCCAACAGGTCTACTGGCGGGAGCCTACAATGAGCAGTTCTTC. The full variable domain, its missing parts supplied by reference TRBV11-1 and TRBJ2-1, is EAEVAQSPRYKITEKSQAVAFWCDPISGHATLYWYRQILGQGPELLVQFQDESVVDDSQLPKDRFSAERLKGVDSTLKIQPAELGDSAMYLCASSPTGLLAGAYNEQFFGPGTRLTVL.

This clonotype was picked up many times. V is TRBV5-1 and J is TRBJ2-3; 12 nucleotides line up with TRBD1. Germline CDR1 and CDR2: SGHRS and YFSETQ. The CDR3 sequence is 16 residues long. J lost 6 bases, V lost 4 bases, and 9 bases had no gene match. The CDR3 sequence is CASSTPGTGGRDTQYF. CDR3 in DNA: TGCGCCAGCAGCACTCCCGGGACAGGGGGCAGGGATACGCAGTATTTT.

This clonotype has a handful of counts. V and J are TRBV3-1 and TRBJ2-3, with TRBD2 identical over 10 bases. The germline CDR1 and CDR2 sequences are LGHDT and YNNKEL (reference sequence). The CDR3 totals 17 residues. Losses at the gene ends were 1 base for V and 2 bases for J; bases not matched to a gene: 6. The CDR3 sequence is CASSQASGGAYTDTQYF. The CDR3 nucleotides read TGTGCCAGCAGCCAAGCTAGCGGGGGCGCATACACAGATACGCAGTATTTT.

This clonotype was found a few times. This chain connects TRBV29-1 to TRBJ2-1, with D tentatively TRBD2 (5 bases). Germline V gene sequence: CDR1 SQVTM, CDR2 ANQGSEA. V lost 7 bases and J 6 bases, leaving 16 bases between the germline ends. The CDR3 is 13 residues long. CDR3 in DNA: TGCAGCGCTTCCGGAGGCTCCCGCAATGAGCAGTTCTTC. Residues: CSASGGSRNEQFF.

The rearrangement links TRBV9 to TRBJ2-1; TRBD2 agrees at 12 bases. V was pared by 0 bases and J by 8 bases, with 12 bases of the junction left unmatched. Germline CDR1 is SGDLS and CDR2 is YYNGEE. CDR3 length: 18 amino acids. CDR3 sequence: CASSVGPTLAGGVYEQFF. CDR3 bases: TGTGCCAGCAGCGTAGGGCCGACCCTAGCGGGGGGGGTCTATGAGCAGTTCTTC.

This clonotype was seen many times. This sequence joins TRBV4-3 and TRBJ2-7, with 7 bases identical to TRBD1. The CDR3 extends over 14 amino acids. CDR1 is LGHNA, CDR2 YSLEER, per germline. V shed 4 bases, J shed 6 bases, and the junction held 9 bases outside the gene matches. The CDR3 coding sequence is TGCGCCAGCAGCCCCGGGACAGTTGTCGGCGAGCAGTACTTC. This encodes CASSPGTVVGEQYF.

V and J are TRBV12-3 or TRBV12-4 and TRBJ2-3; 11 bases fit TRBD2. This CDR3 comprises 18 residues. The V and J ends lost 4 bases and 4 bases, in that order; junction bases with no gene match: 13. As DNA, the CDR3 is TGTGCCAGCAGTTCCCAACCCCTAGCGGGGGGCCTGGCAGATACGCAGTATTTT. Its protein is CASSSQPLAGGLADTQYF.

The CDR3 reads CSVRGDRGYEQYF. For the CDR3, the DNA is TGCAGCGTAAGAGGGGACAGGGGTTACGAGCAGTACTTC. This chain uses TRBV29-1 with TRBJ2-7; TRBD1 matches at 10 bases. Germline CDR1 and CDR2: SQVTM and ANQGSEA. After removal of 6 bases from V and 4 bases from J, the junction contained 6 bases not matched to a gene. The CDR3 spans 13 residues.